This entry describes one T cell receptor (beta chain). This record comes from a study of blood T cell repertoires in COVID-19. This CDR3 region has 16 residues. The junction had 9 bases not matched to a gene; V was cut back by 5 bases and J by 6 bases. Looked up from germline, CDR1 is MDHEN and CDR2 is SYDVKM. Only in-frame clones appear in the TCRdb table, and some are missing; sequencing was by immunoSEQ multiplex PCR. Of tens of thousands of clones listed, about 82% are singletons. Sequences were obtained from peripheral blood. The clonotype was recovered from a woman over 75 in a cohort sampled during active or convalescent COVID-19. V and J are TRBV28 and TRBJ1-6; 8 positions match TRBD1. This chain's CDR3 is CASSGQGAGGNSPLHF. The CDR3 region has the DNA TGTGCCAGCAGTGGCCAGGGGGCAGGGGGTAATTCACCCCTCCACTTT. The full variable domain, completed using reference TRBV28 and TRBJ1-6, is DVKVTQSSRYLVKRTGEKVFLECVQDMDHENMFWYRQDPGLGLRLIYFSYDVKMKEKGDIPEGYSVSREKKERFSLILESASTNQTSMYLCASSGQGAGGNSPLHFGNGTRLTVT.